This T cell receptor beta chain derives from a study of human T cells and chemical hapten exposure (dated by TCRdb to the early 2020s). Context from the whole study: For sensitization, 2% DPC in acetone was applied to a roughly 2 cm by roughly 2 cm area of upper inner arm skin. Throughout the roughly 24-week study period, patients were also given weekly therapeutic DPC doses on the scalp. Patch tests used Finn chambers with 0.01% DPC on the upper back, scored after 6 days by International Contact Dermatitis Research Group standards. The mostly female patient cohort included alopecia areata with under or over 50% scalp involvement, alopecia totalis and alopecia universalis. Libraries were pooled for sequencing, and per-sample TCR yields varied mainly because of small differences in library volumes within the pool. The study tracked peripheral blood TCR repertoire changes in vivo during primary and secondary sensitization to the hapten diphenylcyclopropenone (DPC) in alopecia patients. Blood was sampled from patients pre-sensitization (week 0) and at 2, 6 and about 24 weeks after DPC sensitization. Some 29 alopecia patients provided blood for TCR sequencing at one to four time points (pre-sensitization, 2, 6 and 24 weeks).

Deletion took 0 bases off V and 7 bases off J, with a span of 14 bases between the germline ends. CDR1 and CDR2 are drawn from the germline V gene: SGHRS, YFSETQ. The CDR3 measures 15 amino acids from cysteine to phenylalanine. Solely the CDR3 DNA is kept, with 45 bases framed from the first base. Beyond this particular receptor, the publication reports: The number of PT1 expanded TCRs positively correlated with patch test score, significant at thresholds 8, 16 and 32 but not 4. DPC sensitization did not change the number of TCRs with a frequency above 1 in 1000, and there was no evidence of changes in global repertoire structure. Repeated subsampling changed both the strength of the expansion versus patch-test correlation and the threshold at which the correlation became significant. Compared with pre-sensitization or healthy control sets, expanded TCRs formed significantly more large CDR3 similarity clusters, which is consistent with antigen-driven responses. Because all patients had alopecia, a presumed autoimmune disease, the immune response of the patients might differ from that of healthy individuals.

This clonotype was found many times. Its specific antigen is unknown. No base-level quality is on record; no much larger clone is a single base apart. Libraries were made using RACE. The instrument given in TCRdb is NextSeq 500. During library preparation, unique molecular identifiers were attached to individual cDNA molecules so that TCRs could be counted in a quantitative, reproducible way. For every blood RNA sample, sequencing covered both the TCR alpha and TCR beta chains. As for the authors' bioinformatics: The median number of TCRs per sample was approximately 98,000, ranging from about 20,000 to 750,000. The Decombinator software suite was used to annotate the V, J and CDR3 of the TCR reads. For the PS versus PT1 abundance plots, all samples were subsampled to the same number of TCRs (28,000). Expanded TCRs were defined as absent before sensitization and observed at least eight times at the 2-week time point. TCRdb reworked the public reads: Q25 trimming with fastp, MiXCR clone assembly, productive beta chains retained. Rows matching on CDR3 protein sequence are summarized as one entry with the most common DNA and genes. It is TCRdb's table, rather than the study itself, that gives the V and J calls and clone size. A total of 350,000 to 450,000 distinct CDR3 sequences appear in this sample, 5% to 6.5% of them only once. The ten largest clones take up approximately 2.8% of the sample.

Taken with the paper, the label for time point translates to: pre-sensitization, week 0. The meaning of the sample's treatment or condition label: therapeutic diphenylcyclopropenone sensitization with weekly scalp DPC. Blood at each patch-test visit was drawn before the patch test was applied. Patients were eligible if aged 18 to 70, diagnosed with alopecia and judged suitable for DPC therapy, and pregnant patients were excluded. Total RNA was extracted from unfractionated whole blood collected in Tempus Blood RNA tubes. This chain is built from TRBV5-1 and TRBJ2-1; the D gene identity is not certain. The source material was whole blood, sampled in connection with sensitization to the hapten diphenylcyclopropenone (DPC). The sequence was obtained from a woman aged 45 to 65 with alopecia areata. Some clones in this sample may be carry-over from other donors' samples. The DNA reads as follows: TGCGCCAGCAGCTTGGACTCCCGCTTAGGAAATGAGCAGTTCTTC. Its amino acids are CASSLDSRLGNEQFF.